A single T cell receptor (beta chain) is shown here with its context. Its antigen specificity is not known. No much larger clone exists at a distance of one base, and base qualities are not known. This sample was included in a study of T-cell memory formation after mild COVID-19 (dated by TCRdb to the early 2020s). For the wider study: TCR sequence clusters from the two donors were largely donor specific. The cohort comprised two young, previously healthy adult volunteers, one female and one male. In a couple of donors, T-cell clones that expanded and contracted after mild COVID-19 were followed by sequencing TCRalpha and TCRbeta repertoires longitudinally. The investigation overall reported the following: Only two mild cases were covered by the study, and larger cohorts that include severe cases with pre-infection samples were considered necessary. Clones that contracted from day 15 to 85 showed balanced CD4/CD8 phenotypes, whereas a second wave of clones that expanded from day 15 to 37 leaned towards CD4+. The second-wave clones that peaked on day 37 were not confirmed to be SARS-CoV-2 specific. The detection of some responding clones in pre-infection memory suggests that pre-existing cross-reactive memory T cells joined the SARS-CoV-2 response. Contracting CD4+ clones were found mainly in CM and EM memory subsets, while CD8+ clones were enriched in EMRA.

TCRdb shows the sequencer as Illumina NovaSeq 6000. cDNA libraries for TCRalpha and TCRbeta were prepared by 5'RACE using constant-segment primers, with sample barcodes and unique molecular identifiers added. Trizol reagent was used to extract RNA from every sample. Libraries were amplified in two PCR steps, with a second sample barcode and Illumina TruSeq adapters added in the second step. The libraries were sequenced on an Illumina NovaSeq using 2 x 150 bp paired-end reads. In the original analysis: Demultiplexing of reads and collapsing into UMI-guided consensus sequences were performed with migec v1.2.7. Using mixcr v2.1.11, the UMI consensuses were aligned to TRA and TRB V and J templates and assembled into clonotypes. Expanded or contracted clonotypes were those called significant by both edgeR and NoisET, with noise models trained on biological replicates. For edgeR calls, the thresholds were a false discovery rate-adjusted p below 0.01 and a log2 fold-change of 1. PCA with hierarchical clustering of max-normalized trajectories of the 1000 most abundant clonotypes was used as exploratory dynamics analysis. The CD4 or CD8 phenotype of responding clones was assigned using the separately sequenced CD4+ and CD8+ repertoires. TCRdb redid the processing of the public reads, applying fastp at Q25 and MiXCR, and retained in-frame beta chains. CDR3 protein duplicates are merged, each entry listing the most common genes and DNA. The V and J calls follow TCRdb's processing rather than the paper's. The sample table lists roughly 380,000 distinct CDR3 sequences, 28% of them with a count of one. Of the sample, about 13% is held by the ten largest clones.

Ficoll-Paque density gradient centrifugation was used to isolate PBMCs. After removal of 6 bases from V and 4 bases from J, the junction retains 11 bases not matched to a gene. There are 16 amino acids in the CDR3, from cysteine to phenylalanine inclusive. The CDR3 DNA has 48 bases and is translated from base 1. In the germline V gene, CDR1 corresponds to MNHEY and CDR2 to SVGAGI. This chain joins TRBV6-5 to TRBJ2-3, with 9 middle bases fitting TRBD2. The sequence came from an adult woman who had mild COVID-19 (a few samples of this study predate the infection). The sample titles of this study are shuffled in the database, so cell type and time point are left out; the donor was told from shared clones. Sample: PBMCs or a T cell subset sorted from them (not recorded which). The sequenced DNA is TGTGCCAGCAGCCCATCTCTAGCGGGACCCCCAGATACGCAGTATTTT. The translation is CASSPSLAGPPDTQYF.